This TCR beta chain was found in a study of blood T cell repertoires in COVID-19. The germline V gene encodes CDR1 LGHDT and CDR2 YNNKEL (reference sequence). The CDR3 has 12 amino acids. The J segment lost 7 bases and the V segment lost 5 bases, leaving 5 bases of the junction unmatched. Profiling relied on immunoSEQ multiplex PCR, and the TCRdb table lists in-frame clones only, not all of them. The profile covers some 80,000 clones, with 86% appearing a single time and about 5% taken by the ten largest. This receptor was taken from a man over 45 with active or convalescent COVID-19. The material sequenced was peripheral blood. The chain is built from TRBV3-1 (or the pseudogene TRBV3-2) and TRBJ2-7; TRBD1 aligns across 7 bases. The CDR3 loop reads CASSEQGWEQYF. The CDR3 DNA follows: TGTGCCAGCAGCGAACAGGGGTGGGAGCAGTACTTC.